A selection of T cell receptor beta chains follows, all from one sample in a study of T cells in Graves' hyperthyroidism and ophthalmopathy. TCRdb used MiXCR to reprocess the multiplex PCR reads, holding one entry per CDR3 protein. Of around 300,000 distinct CDR3 sequences detected, roughly an eighth appear once; the ten largest clones hold 30% to 35%. Material for sequencing was blood. These receptors were obtained from a woman in her thirties or forties with Graves' ophthalmopathy. Each CDR3 is given with its conserved first and last residue. The D gene is left open where the match is weak. Expanded clones are given a class, and other clones once, few, many or no size at all.

size	D	J	V	CDR3	DNA
many	TRBD2	TRBJ2-1	TRBV2	CASSAPSGSPYNEQFF	TGTGCCAGCAGTGCCCCTAGCGGGAGCCCCTACAATGAGCAGTTCTTC
many	NA	TRBJ1-1	TRBV6-1	CASPTQGNTEAFF	TGTGCCAGTCCCACCCAGGGGAACACTGAAGCTTTCTTT
NA	TRBD2	TRBJ2-2	TRBV20-1	CSANSGRAAGELFF	TGCAGTGCCAATAGCGGGAGGGCGGCCGGGGAGCTGTTTTTT
many	NA	TRBJ1-5	TRBV25-1	CASRAAGAHQPQHF	TGTGCCAGCAGAGCCGCCGGGGCTCATCAGCCCCAGCATTTT
once	TRBD2	TRBJ2-3	TRBV14	CASSPELAGPTDTQYF	TGTGCCAGCAGCCCTGAACTAGCGGGGCCAACAGATACGCAGTATTTT
NA	NA	TRBJ1-2	TRBV25-1	CASSEWGLGGIGPYGYTF	TGTGCCAGCAGTGAATGGGGCCTCGGGGGCATCGGGCCCTATGGCTACACCTTC
NA	TRBD1	TRBJ2-1	TRBV7-9	CASSLGEGQGVSLSSYNEQFF	TGTGCCAGCAGCTTAGGCGAAGGACAGGGGGTTTCCCTTAGCTCCTACAATGAGCAGTTCTTC
many	NA	TRBJ1-2	TRBV28	CASSILNYGYTF	TGTGCCAGCAGTATACTTAACTATGGCTACACCTTC
many	NA	TRBJ1-4	TRBV6-1	CASRFVDNRDEKLFF	TGTGCCAGCAGGTTCGTTGATAATAGGGATGAAAAACTGTTTTTT
many	NA	TRBJ2-7	TRBV7-2	CASSLMQGVGSYEQYF	TGTGCCAGCAGCCTGATGCAGGGCGTCGGGTCCTACGAGCAGTACTTC
few	NA	TRBJ1-2	TRBV6-1	CASSEEFTGFFGYTF	TGTGCCAGCAGTGAAGAATTTACAGGTTTTTTTGGCTACACCTTC
few	TRBD2	TRBJ2-2	TRBV3-1	CASSRGTSGRPGELFF	TGTGCCAGCAGCCGTGGGACTAGCGGGAGGCCCGGGGAGCTGTTTTTT
NA	NA	TRBJ2-6	TRBV6-1	CASTSQARKSLSGANVLTF	TGTGCCAGCACATCCCAGGCCAGGAAAAGCCTCTCTGGGGCCAACGTCCTGACTTTC
few	NA	TRBJ2-5	TRBV14	CASSPSLAEWKTQYF	TGTGCCAGCAGCCCTTCTTTAGCGGAATGGAAGACCCAGTACTTC
many	TRBD1	TRBJ2-1	TRBV11-2	CASSSRTGAISPNEQFF	TGTGCCAGCAGCTCTAGAACAGGGGCCATCAGTCCCAATGAGCAGTTCTTC
few	NA	TRBJ2-1	TRBV3-1	CASRPRRAYNEQFF	TGTGCCAGCAGACCCCGGAGGGCCTACAATGAGCAGTTCTTC
many	NA	TRBJ2-5	TRBV28	CASSLRAKQETQYF	TGTGCCAGCAGTTTAAGGGCTAAGCAAGAGACCCAGTACTTC
many	NA	TRBJ1-2	TRBV25-1	CASSELTAGGVYGYTF	TGTGCCAGCAGTGAATTAACCGCCGGGGGGGTCTATGGCTACACCTTC
NA	NA	TRBJ2-2	TRBV5-4	CASSLGNGELFF	TGTGCCAGCAGCTTAGGTAACGGGGAGCTGTTTTTT